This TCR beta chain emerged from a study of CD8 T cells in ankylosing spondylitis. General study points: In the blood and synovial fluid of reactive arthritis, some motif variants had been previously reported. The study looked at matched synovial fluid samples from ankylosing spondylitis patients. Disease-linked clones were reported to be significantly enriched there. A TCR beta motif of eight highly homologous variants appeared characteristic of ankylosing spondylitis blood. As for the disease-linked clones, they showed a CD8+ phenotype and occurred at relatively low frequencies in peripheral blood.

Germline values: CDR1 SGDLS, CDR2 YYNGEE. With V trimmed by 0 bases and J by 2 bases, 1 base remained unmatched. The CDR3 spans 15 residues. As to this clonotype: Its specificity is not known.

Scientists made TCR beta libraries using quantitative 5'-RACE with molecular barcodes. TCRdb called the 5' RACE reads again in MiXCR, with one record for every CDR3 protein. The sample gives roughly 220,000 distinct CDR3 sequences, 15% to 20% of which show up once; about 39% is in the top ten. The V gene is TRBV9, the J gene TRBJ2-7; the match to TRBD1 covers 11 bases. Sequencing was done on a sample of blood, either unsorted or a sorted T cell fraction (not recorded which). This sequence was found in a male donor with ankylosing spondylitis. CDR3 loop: CASSVGTGGPYEQYF. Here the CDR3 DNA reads TGTGCCAGCAGCGTAGGGACAGGGGGCCCCTACGAGCAGTACTTC.